These 13 T cell receptor beta chains came from one sample sequenced in a study of CD8+CD57+ T cells in acquired aplastic anemia. Template material for TCR beta VDJ and CDR3 profiling consisted of genomic DNA. Each CDR3 protein gets one entry after TCRdb re-called the reads with MiXCR. The sample has about 400,000 distinct CDR3 sequences, 55% to 75% seen once. What was sequenced was sorted CD4+, CD8+, or CD8+CD57+ T cells (not recorded which) from PBMCs. The receptor set was obtained from a human donor in good health, serving as a control.

Regarding this clonotype: Here the CDR3 omits its conserved ending phenylalanine or tryptophan, so a read error is the likely source. The DNA is omitted, as the CDR3 cannot be located on it reliably, and the CDR3 follows TCRdb's listing. The CDR3 protein is CASSGGQGVTYQL. The gene calls are TRBV9 and TRBJ1-6; TRBD1 was called by the table and not checked on the DNA. Germline V CDR1 and CDR2: SGDLS, YYNGEE. With termini counted, the CDR3 has 13 amino acids.

The genes are TRBV25-1 and TRBJ2-5; 11 bases are shared with TRBD2. CDR1 and CDR2 (germline): MGHDK, SYGVNS. J lost 5 bases, V lost 1 base, and 9 bases had no gene match. This CDR3 spans 17 amino acids. CDR3 coding DNA: TGTGCCAGCAGTGAATTGGGTAGCGGGGGGGCCGGGGAGACCCAGTACTTC. Its protein product is CASSELGSGGAGETQYF.

This chain links TRBV10-3 with TRBJ1-2; D is unresolved. Trimming took off 6 bases at V and 8 bases at J, with 13 bases between the two ends. CDR1 and CDR2 (germline): ENHRY, SYGVKD. This CDR3 has 12 residues. The CDR3 loop is CAIRDPAGGYTF. The CDR3, as DNA: TGTGCCATCAGGGACCCGGCTGGGGGCTACACCTTC.

This sequence joins TRBV29-1 and TRBJ1-2, with unresolved D. The CDR3 is 13 residues long. V was trimmed by 3 bases and J by 3 bases, leaving 11 bases between them. CDR1 is SQVTM, CDR2 ANQGSEA, per germline. CDR3 sequence (DNA): TGCAGCGTTGATTCCCGGGGAGACTATGGCTACACCTTC. Translated, it gives CSVDSRGDYGYTF.

This clonotype showed up many times. This chain connects TRBV5-8 to TRBJ1-2; D is undetermined. The CDR3 consists of 12 residues. The V gene's germline CDR1 is SGHTS and CDR2 YDEGEE. The V end lost 5 bases, the J end lost 7 bases, and 12 bases lay between the germline ends. CDR3 region: CASSFRFGGYTF. The CDR3 DNA reads TGTGCCAGCAGTTTTCGATTTGGTGGCTACACCTTC.

Points on this clonotype: Given the absence of the conserved phenylalanine or tryptophan at the CDR3 end, a read error is likely. No DNA is shown, since the ends of the CDR3 on it are uncertain; the CDR3 is the one TCRdb lists. V gene TRBV2 combines with J gene TRBJ2-7; TRBD2, as called in the table, went unchecked against the DNA. A total of 15 residues make up the CDR3, ends included. Germline V gene sequence: CDR1 SNHLY, CDR2 FYNNEI. The CDR3 sequence: CASSEVRAQPQQFGD.

A word on this clonotype: The CDR3 does not close with the conserved phenylalanine or tryptophan, likely indicating a read error. No DNA is shown, since the ends of the CDR3 on it are uncertain; the CDR3 is the one TCRdb lists. The chain combines TRBV7-9 with TRBJ2-2. Including both end residues, the CDR3 is 13 amino acids long. The germline gives CDR1 SEHNR, CDR2 FQNEAQ (reference sequence). The CDR3 protein is CASSLVASGRLSS.

The rearrangement links TRBV29-1 to TRBJ1-5; D perhaps matches TRBD1 (5 bases). The germline CDR1 and CDR2 sequences are SQVTM and ANQGSEA. The CDR3 is 18 amino acids. The V end lost 7 bases, the J end lost 4 bases, and 29 bases lay between the germline ends. CDR3 coding DNA: TGCAGCGGAGCCCTGGCAGGCGTTAGAGGGACCCAGAATCAGCCCCAGCATTTT. It yields the protein CSGALAGVRGTQNQPQHF.

About this clonotype: This clone may be a read error of a much larger clone one base away. The rearrangement uses TRBV12-5 and TRBJ1-1, with D tentatively TRBD1 (5 bases). Looked up from germline, CDR1 is LGHNT and CDR2 is FRNRAP. The CDR3 loop spans 15 amino acids. Trimming removed 5 bases from V and 4 bases from J, with 17 bases in between. This chain's CDR3 is CASGPPGTSTTEAFF. In DNA, the CDR3 is TGTGCTAGTGGTCCTCCTGGGACGTCGACCACTGAAGCTTTCTTT.

The chain uses TRBV7-9 and TRBJ2-7; either TRBD1 or TRBD2 may fit D (6 bases each). Trimming left V 3 bases short and J 13 bases short, with 25 bases between. Germline-derived CDR1 and CDR2 are SEHNR and FQNEAQ (reference sequence). CDR3 length equals 15 residues. The CDR3 reads CASSFSGAQSPLHYF. The CDR3 DNA reads TGTGCCAGCAGCTTTTCGGGGGCCCAATCACCCCTCCACTACTTC.

This clonotype showed up just once. Germline is not matched at one junction end, which may reflect a read error. The chain joins TRBV9 to TRBJ2-7; D perhaps matches TRBD2 (5 bases). Per the germline V gene, CDR1 is SGDLS and CDR2 is YYNGEE. The CDR3 runs to 14 residues. The CDR3 sequence: CASSATLFTGELYF. CDR3 DNA sequence: TGTGCCAGCAGCGCGACCTTATTCACCGGGGAGCTGTACTTC.

The chain has TRBV5-4 and TRBJ2-1, with 9 bases lining up with TRBD2. J gave up 9 bases and V 4 bases, and 23 bases lay outside the gene matches. The CDR3 contains 19 residues. Germline V gives CDR1 SGHNT, CDR2 YYREEE (reference sequence). CDR3 amino acids: CASSPGLGRAGGATGEQFF. The CDR3 DNA sequence: TGTGCCAGCAGCCCTGGTCTAGGGAGAGCGGGGGGAGCGACCGGTGAGCAGTTCTTC.

With regard to this clonotype: The junction does not match germline at one end; this may be a read error. V is TRBV2 and J is TRBJ1-1; D may be TRBD1 (5 bases). This CDR3 has 15 amino acids. Germline assignment: CDR1 SNHLY and CDR2 FYNNEI. In DNA, the CDR3 is TGCGCCAGCAGCTTAGAACCTTACTCGGGGGAGGATACTTTCTTT. Translation: CASSLEPYSGEDTFF.